These 4 T cell receptor beta chains were sequenced from one sample in a study of T cell repertoires in cytomegalovirus infection. One entry per CDR3 protein results from TCRdb running MiXCR on the reads. The sample yields about 400,000 distinct CDR3 sequences, roughly 20% seen once. The sequenced sample consisted of PBMCs. Receptor source: a human donor in good health (CMV status not recorded). Some clones in this sample may be carry-over from other donors' samples.

This clonotype turned up a few times. The CDR3 nucleotides are TGTGCCAGCAGCTTTGGGCTTTCAATGGCCCAGTACTTC. Translation: CASSFGLSMAQYF. V usage is TRBV7-6 and J usage is TRBJ2-5, with D uncertain. The CDR3 totals 13 residues. Germline assignment: CDR1 SGHVS and CDR2 FNYEAQ. Trimming removed 3 bases from V and 9 bases from J, with 14 bases in between. The full variable domain, rest sourced from reference TRBV7-6 and TRBJ2-5, is GAGVSQSPRYKVTKRGQDVALRCDPISGHVSLYWYRQALGQGPEFLTYFNYEAQQDKSGLPNDRFSAERPEGSISTLTIQRTEQRDSAMYRCASSFGLSMAQYFGPGTRLLVL.

Ten or more counts support this clonotype. V and J are TRBV12-3 or TRBV12-4 and TRBJ1-2; D is ambiguous. This CDR3 comprises 12 residues. Trimming removed 4 bases from V and 5 bases from J, with 8 bases in between. The CDR3 protein is CASSYHRYGYTF. DNA of the CDR3: TGTGCCAGCAGTTACCACAGATATGGCTACACCTTC.

The chain employs TRBV20-1 and TRBJ2-2, with a tentative D call TRBD2 (6 bases). The CDR3 consists of 13 residues. The ends were cut back, 6 bases at V and 4 bases at J, with 12 bases in the middle. The germline gives CDR1 DFQATT, CDR2 SNEGSKA (reference sequence). CDR3: CSAATGGTGELFF. The CDR3 DNA is TGCAGTGCAGCTACCGGGGGCACCGGGGAGCTGTTTTTT.

The V gene is TRBV5-4, the J gene TRBJ2-2, with 10 positions matching TRBD2. Germline lookup yields CDR1 SGHNT and CDR2 YYREEE (reference sequence). J gave up 0 bases and V 4 bases, and 6 bases lay outside the gene matches. This CDR3 region has 17 residues. In DNA form, the CDR3 reads TGTGCCAGCAGCCTCGGACTAGCGGAAGCGAACACCGGGGAGCTGTTTTTT. This gives the protein CASSLGLAEANTGELFF.